The clone carrying this T cell receptor beta chain was seen once. The antigen is unknown. These data are taken from a study of T cells in localized non-small cell lung cancer. The table came from immunoSEQ multiplex PCR; TCRdb's copy has only in-frame clones and leaves some out. The sample shows 55,000 to 65,000 clones, roughly nine tenths of them seen only once. General study results and limits: Heterogeneity is still possible, as just one tumor region was sequenced.

This material consisted of peripheral blood, taken before any cancer treatment. This TCR was sampled from a man between 40 and 70 years old with stage I lung adenocarcinoma.

In DNA form, the CDR3 reads TGTGCCAGCAGTTCATGGGGAATGAGAACTGAAGCTTTCTTT. This translates into CASSSWGMRTEAFF. This chain uses TRBV2 with TRBJ1-1; D ambiguous. CDR3 length: 14 residues. Per the germline V gene, CDR1 is SNHLY and CDR2 is FYNNEI. The V end was cut by 5 bases, the J end by 5 bases, with 15 bases between.